What follows is one TCR beta chain and its context. Its target antigen remains unknown. Base qualities are not provided; no much larger clone lies one nucleotide away. The CDR3 holds 13 amino acids from the cysteine to the phenylalanine. The kept DNA is CDR3 alone, 39 bases in frame from the first base. Based on the germline V gene (reference sequence), the CDR1 and CDR2 sequences are LNHNV and YYDKDF. V and J are truncated by 3 bases and 7 bases respectively, leaving an intervening sequence of 12 bases. This sample is part of a study of T cells after yellow fever vaccination (dated by TCRdb to the late 2010s). For the study in its entirety: The SMART-Seq v4 Ultra Low Input RNA kit was used to prepare libraries from fractions with low cell numbers. Bulk TCR alpha and beta repertoires were sequenced longitudinally to track T-cell clones before and after primary and booster YFV17D yellow fever vaccination. Two healthy male donors, one aged 18 to 30 and one aged 30 to 40 years, were included in the cohort. Blood was drawn at multiple timepoints before and after primary and secondary immunization, with bulk PBMC replicates and cell subsets isolated. Results the study describes overall, beyond this receptor: Because the study included only two donors, the extent to which the findings can be generalized is limited. The secondary T-cell response was weaker than the primary response but faster, peaking on day 5 instead of day 15. Because abundant contaminating clonotypes from the bulk population could be contained in FACS-sorted repertoires, computational filtering was required. A small share of clonotypes occurred in both CD4 and CD8 compartments, likely arising from convergent recombination. After the booster, most clones that had expanded after primary vaccination were detected again (almost 97% of CD4 and under 90% of CD8), suggesting broad maintenance of memory.

The sample's treatment or condition, from its label and the paper: live attenuated yellow fever vaccine strain. Two biological replicates of bulk PBMCs were collected at each blood-draw timepoint. A standard Ficoll-Paque protocol was used to isolate PBMCs from peripheral blood. RNA was extracted with TriZol from bulk PBMCs, CD4 and CD8 fractions, and dextramer-positive and dextramer-negative fractions. Reads for this sample came from an Illumina NovaSeq 6000. TCR cDNA was synthesized by 5'RACE template switching, which introduced a universal primer site and unique molecular identifiers. Priming for cDNA synthesis came from both the TCR alpha and TCR beta constant segments. Two PCR steps were used to amplify libraries, with sample barcodes and sequencing adapters being added in the second step. Sequencing of libraries was performed on Illumina HiSeq 2500 (2x100 bp) or NovaSeq (2x150 bp). Concerning the study's data processing: MIGEC was used to demultiplex reads and collapse the reads into UMI consensus sequences, and MiXCR was used for V(D)J alignment. Vaccine-responding clonotypes were defined with edgeR using replicate PBMC samples, requiring FDR below 0.01 and a log2 fold change above 5 up to day 15. CD4 or CD8 identity was assigned to each bulk clonotype according to whether the clonotype was present at higher abundance in the sequenced CD4 repertoire or the sequenced CD8 repertoire. The public reads were run again by TCRdb, first through fastp at Q25 and then through MiXCR, and only productive beta chains were kept. Rows are unified per CDR3 protein, each entry keeping the most common DNA and genes. Here the V and J calls rest on TCRdb's processing, not on the authors' analysis. The sample table shows some 250,000 distinct CDR3 sequences, and roughly 3.7% are seen once. The ten largest account for about 20% of the sample.

The sequence was collected from a man aged 18 to 29 who received the YFV17D yellow fever vaccine. The chain uses TRBV15 and TRBJ1-2; TRBD1 is a weak D gene call, 6 bases matching. The starting material was PBMCs, obtained 15 days after the yellow fever booster vaccination. The CDR3 is CATSRKGESGYTF. The DNA sequence follows: TGTGCCACCAGCAGGAAGGGGGAAAGTGGCTACACCTTC.